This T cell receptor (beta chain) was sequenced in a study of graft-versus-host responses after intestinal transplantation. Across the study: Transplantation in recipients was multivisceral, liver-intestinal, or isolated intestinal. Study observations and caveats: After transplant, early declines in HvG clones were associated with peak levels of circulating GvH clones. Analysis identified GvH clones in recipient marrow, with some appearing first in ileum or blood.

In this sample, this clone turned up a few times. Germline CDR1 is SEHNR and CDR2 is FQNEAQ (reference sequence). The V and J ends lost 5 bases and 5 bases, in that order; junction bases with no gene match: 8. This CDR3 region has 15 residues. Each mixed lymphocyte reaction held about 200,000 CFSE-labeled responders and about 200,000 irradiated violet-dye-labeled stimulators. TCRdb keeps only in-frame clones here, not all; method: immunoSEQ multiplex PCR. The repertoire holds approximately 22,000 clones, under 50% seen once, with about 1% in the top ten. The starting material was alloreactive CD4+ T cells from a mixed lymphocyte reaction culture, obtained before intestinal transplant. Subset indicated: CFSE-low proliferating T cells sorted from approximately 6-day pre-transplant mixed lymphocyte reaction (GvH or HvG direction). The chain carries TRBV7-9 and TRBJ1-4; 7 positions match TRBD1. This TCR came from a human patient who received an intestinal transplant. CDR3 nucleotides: TGTGCCAGCAGCCGACAGGGTGGGGGGAATGAAAAACTGTTTTTT. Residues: CASSRQGGGNEKLFF.